This TCR beta chain was recorded in a study of blood T cell repertoires in COVID-19. How the authors handled the data: Counts of nucleated cells, estimated from reference gene primer amplification, were obtained. Clones were sequenced by immunoSEQ multiplex PCR, and TCRdb holds only the in-frame ones, with some missing. Clone size and the V and J calls come from that table; the DNA yielded D and trimming. Of 350,000 to 450,000 clones listed, less than 90% are singletons. The V and J ends lost 3 bases and 2 bases, in that order; junction bases with no gene match: 7. The germline gives CDR1 SEHNR, CDR2 FQNEAQ (reference sequence). CDR3 size: 17 residues. This clone was counted between two and nine times.

The sequencing sample was made of peripheral blood. The clonotype was recovered from a woman aged 55-69 years with COVID-19, enrolled during active disease. The rearrangement links TRBV7-9 to TRBJ2-1, with 10 nucleotides matching TRBD2. CDR3 sequence (DNA): TGTGCCAGCAGCTTTAGCCTAGCGGGGGACGCCTACAATGAGCAGTTCTTC. Translating gives CASSFSLAGDAYNEQFF.